A single sample is the source of the 11 T cell receptor beta chains below, sequenced in a study of blood T cell repertoires in COVID-19. Repertoires were generated with immunoSEQ multiplex PCR, while TCRdb's copy carries only in-frame clones and drops some. Here the sample spans 62,000 or so clones, under 80% being singletons. The sequenced sample consisted of peripheral blood. The receptors stem from a human donor in a cohort sampled during active COVID-19.

J is TRBJ2-5 and V is TRBV19; 7 nucleotides agree with TRBD2. CDR1 and CDR2 (germline): LNHDA, SQIVND (reference sequence). Germline trimming cut 5 bases from V and 4 bases from J; bases unmatched to any gene: 7. The CDR3 has 14 amino acids. The CDR3 here is CASSDSAGVETQYF. The CDR3 DNA reads TGTGCCAGTAGTGATTCGGCGGGGGTAGAGACCCAGTACTTC.

The chain joins TRBV4-2 to TRBJ1-5; 7 positions match TRBD1. The CDR3 consists of 15 residues. J gave up 4 bases and V 6 bases, and 9 bases lay outside the gene matches. CDR1 and CDR2 from the germline V gene are LGHNA and YNFKEQ. CDR3 in amino acids: CASSQTGQTNQPQHF. The CDR3 DNA reads TGTGCCAGCAGTCAGACGGGACAGACAAATCAGCCCCAGCATTTT.

This clone was found a few times. V gene TRBV9 combines with J gene TRBJ2-1; TRBD2 matches at 11 bases. Germline CDR1 SGDLS, CDR2 YYNGEE. The junction had 12 bases not matched to a gene; V was cut back by 0 bases and J by 7 bases. This CDR3 region has 18 residues. CDR3 protein: CASSVGPVSSGGVNEQFF. CDR3 nucleotide sequence: TGTGCCAGCAGCGTAGGGCCCGTCAGTAGCGGGGGGGTAAATGAGCAGTTCTTC. The variable domain in full, with the rest retrieved from reference TRBV9 and TRBJ2-1, is DSGVTQTPKHLITATGQRVTLRCSPRSGDLSVYWYQQSLDQGLQFLIQYYNGEERAKGNILERFSAQQFPDLHSELNLSSLELGDSALYFCASSVGPVSSGGVNEQFFGPGTRLTVL.

The chain recombines TRBV5-1 with TRBJ2-7; 9 bases are a match to TRBD1. CDR3 length equals 16 residues. In germline, CDR1 is SGHRS, CDR2 YFSETQ. V was pared by 1 base and J by 7 bases, with 12 bases of the junction left unmatched. CDR3 sequence reads: CASSLSGRTGAGEQYF. The CDR3 region has the DNA TGCGCCAGCAGCTTGTCGGGTCGGACAGGGGCGGGGGAGCAGTACTTC. Complete variable domain (other parts from reference TRBV5-1 and TRBJ2-7): KAGVTQTPRYLIKTRGQQVTLSCSPISGHRSVSWYQQTPGQGLQFLFEYFSETQRNKGNFPGRFSGRQFSNSRSEMNVSTLELGDSALYLCASSLSGRTGAGEQYFGPGTRLTVT.

The rearrangement uses TRBV6-5 and TRBJ1-1; TRBD1 aligns across 8 bases. The germline V gene encodes CDR1 MNHEY and CDR2 SVGAGI. The CDR3 is made up of 13 amino acids. V shed 5 bases and J 4 bases; nucleotides not matched to a gene: 3. The CDR3: CASSRTGFTEAFF. CDR3 coding DNA: TGTGCCAGCAGTAGGACAGGGTTCACTGAAGCTTTCTTT.

This clone was seen a handful of times. The chain joins TRBV7-8 to TRBJ2-1; the D gene is possibly TRBD2 (6 bases). Germline CDR1 reads SGHVS; CDR2 reads FQNEAQ. Trimming left V 2 bases short and J 5 bases short, with 16 bases between. CDR3 length: 16 amino acids. The CDR3: CASSLLSRSGDNEQFF. CDR3 sequence (DNA): TGTGCCAGCAGCTTACTATCGCGGTCGGGAGACAATGAGCAGTTCTTC.

The chain uses TRBV9 and TRBJ2-2; 12 bases fit TRBD2. CDR3 length: 18 amino acids. V trimming: 4 bases; J trimming: 1 base; junction bases outside the gene matches: 8. Germline CDR1 SGDLS, CDR2 YYNGEE. Here the CDR3 DNA reads TGTGCCAGCAGCACCCCCTCGGGACTAGCGGGGAACACCGGGGAGCTGTTTTTT. This codes for CASSTPSGLAGNTGELFF.

The rearrangement links TRBV6-6 to TRBJ1-2, with 10 bases that match TRBD1. Trimming cost V 6 bases and J 2 bases; bases outside gene matches: 3. The V gene's germline CDR1 is MNHNY and CDR2 SVGAGI (reference sequence). The CDR3 is made up of 14 amino acids. CDR3 sequence: CASRWTGGNYGYTF. The CDR3 coding sequence is TGTGCCAGCAGATGGACAGGGGGGAACTATGGCTACACCTTC.

CDR3 amino acids: CASSIGQGAILDYGYTF. The CDR3 DNA is TGTGCCAGCAGCATTGGGCAGGGGGCCATTTTAGACTATGGCTACACCTTC. The V and J genes are TRBV28 and TRBJ1-2; 8 bases agree with TRBD1. There are 17 residues in the CDR3. V trimming: 6 bases; J trimming: 3 bases; junction bases outside the gene matches: 15. Germline CDR1 MDHEN, CDR2 SYDVKM.

The V and J genes are TRBV19 and TRBJ1-5; 9 bases line up with TRBD1. Germline V gene data show CDR1 as LNHDA and CDR2 as SQIVND (reference sequence). The CDR3 is 14 amino acids. Trimming at V came to 7 bases and at J to 4 bases, leaving 5 bases not matched to a gene. The CDR3 nucleotides are TGTGCCAGTAAAACAGGACAGGGGAATCAGCCCCAGCATTTT. This encodes CASKTGQGNQPQHF.

The rearrangement uses TRBV3-1 (or the pseudogene TRBV3-2) and TRBJ1-3; 10 bases align to TRBD1. This CDR3 comprises 18 residues. The junction had 7 bases not matched to a gene; V was cut back by 0 bases and J by 2 bases. In germline, CDR1 is LGHDT, CDR2 YNNKEL (reference sequence). CDR3 DNA: TGTGCCAGCAGCCAAGACTTGGGACAGGGGATTGCTGGAAACACCATATATTTT. Its protein is CASSQDLGQGIAGNTIYF.